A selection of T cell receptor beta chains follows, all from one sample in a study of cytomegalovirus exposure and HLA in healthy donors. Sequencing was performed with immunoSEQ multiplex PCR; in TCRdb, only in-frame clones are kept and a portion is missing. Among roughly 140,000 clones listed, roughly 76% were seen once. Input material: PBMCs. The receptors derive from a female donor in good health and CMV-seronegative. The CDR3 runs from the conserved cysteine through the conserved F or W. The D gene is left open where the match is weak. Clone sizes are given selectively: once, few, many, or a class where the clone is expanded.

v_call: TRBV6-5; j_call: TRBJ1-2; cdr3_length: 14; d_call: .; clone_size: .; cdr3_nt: TGTGCCAGCACCTCCCAACCGGGTATCTATGGCTACACCTTC; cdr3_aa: CASTSQPGIYGYTF
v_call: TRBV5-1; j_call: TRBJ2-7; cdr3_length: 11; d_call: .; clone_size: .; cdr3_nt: TGCGCCAGCAAGGAGTTTGGCGAGCAGTACTTC; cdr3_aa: CASKEFGEQYF
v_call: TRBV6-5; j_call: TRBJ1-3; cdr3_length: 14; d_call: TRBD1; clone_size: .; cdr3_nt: TGTGCCAGCAGTTACACCGGGACAGGGGACACCATATATTTT; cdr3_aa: CASSYTGTGDTIYF
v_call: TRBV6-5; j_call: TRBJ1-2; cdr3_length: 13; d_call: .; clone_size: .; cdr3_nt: TGTGCCAGCAGTTCACAGCTGGGTCGAGGCTACACCTTC; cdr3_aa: CASSSQLGRGYTF
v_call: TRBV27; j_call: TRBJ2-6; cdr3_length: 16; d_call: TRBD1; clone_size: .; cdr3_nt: TGTGCCAGCAGTCCCTCGGGACAGTCTGGGGCCAACGTCCTGACTTTC; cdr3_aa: CASSPSGQSGANVLTF
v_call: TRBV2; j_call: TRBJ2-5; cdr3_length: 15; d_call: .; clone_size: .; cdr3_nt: TGTGCCACAGCGATGGGGGTCGCAGGGGGGGAGACCCAGTACTTC; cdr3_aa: CATAMGVAGGETQYF
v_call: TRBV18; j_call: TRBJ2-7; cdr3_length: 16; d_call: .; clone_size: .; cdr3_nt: TGTGCCAGCTCATCCTACGGCGGAACACCCTCCTACGAGCAGTACTTC; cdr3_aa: CASSSYGGTPSYEQYF
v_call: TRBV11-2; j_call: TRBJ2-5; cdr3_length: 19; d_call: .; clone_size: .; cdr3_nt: TGTGCCAGCAGCTTAGATCCCCTGGACAGCACCTTGTCGGGAGAGACCCAGTACTTC; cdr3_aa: CASSLDPLDSTLSGETQYF
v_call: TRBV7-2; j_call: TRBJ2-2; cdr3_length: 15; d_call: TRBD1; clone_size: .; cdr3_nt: TGTGCCAGCAGCTTGGGGGACAGATACACCGGGGAGCTGTTTTTT; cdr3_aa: CASSLGDRYTGELFF
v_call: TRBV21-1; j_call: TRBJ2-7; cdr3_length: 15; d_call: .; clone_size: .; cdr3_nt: TGTGCCAGCAGGAAGAGACAGTACGTCCCCTACGAGCAGTACTTC; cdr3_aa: CASRKRQYVPYEQYF
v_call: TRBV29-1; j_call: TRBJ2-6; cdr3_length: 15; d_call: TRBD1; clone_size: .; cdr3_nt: TGCAGCGCTCGACAGGGAAGCTCTGGGGCCAACGTCCTGACTTTC; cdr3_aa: CSARQGSSGANVLTF
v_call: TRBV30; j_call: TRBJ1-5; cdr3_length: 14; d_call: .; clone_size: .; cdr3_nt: TGTGCCTGGAGTGGGACAGCGGGCAATCAGCCCCAGCATTTT; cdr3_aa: CAWSGTAGNQPQHF
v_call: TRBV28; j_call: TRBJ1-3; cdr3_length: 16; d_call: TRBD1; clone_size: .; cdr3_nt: TGTGCCAGCAGTTTCGGGACAGCTCGCTCTGGAAACACCATATATTTT; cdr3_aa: CASSFGTARSGNTIYF
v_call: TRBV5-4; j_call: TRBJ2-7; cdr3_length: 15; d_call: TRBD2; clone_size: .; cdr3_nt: TGTGCCAGCAGCTTGGTAGCGGGAGGAATTTTCGAGCAGTACTTC; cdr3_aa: CASSLVAGGIFEQYF
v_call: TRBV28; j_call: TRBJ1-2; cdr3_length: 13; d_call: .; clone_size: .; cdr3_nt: TGTGCCAGCACCCAGGACAGTGACTATGGCTACACCTTC; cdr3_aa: CASTQDSDYGYTF
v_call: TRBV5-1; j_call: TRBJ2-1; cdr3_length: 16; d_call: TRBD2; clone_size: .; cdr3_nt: TGCGCCAGCAGCTTGAGACTAGCGGGAGGATACAATGAGCAGTTCTTC; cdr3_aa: CASSLRLAGGYNEQFF
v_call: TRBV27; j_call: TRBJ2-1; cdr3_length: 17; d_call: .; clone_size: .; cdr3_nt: TGTGCCAGCAGTTTAAATTTTCGGGGGTTTTCCTACAATGAGCAGTTCTTC; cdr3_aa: CASSLNFRGFSYNEQFF
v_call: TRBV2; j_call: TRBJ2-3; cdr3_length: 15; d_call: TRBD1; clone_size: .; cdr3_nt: TGTGCCAGCAGTGAGCTGGACAGGGGGGGAGATACGCAGTATTTT; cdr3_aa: CASSELDRGGDTQYF
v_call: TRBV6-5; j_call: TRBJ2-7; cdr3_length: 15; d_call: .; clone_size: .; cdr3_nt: TGTGCCAGCAGTTACTCGACGGGAGCCACCTACGAGCAGTACTTC; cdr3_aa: CASSYSTGATYEQYF
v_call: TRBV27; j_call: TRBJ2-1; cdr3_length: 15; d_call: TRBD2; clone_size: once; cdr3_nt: TGTGCCAGCAGTCCAGGACTAGCTGCTACGGTTGAGCAGTTCTTC; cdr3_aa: CASSPGLAATVEQFF
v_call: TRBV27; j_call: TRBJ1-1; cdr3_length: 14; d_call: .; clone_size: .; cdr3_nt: TGTGCCAGCAGTTTATTTCGGGGGAACACTGAAGCTTTCTTT; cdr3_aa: CASSLFRGNTEAFF
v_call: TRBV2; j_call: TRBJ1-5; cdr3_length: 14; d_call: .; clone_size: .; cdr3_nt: TGTGCCAGCAGTGAGGGGCGTAGCAATCAGCCCCAGCATTTT; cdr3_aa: CASSEGRSNQPQHF
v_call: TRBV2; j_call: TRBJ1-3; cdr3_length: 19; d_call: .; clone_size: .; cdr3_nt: TGTGCCAGCAGTGAACCCCTAATACATGGAGGGCGCTCTGGAAACACCATATATTTT; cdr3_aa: CASSEPLIHGGRSGNTIYF
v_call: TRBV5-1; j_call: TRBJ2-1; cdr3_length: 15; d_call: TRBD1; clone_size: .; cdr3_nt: TGCGCCAGCAACACCCGGGACAGTTTACACTATGAGCAGTTCTTC; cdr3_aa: CASNTRDSLHYEQFF
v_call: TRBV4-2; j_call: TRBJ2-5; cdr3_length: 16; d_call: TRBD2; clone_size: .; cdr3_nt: TGTGCCAGCAGCCAAGATGTAGGACTAGCGGGAAAGACCCAGTACTTC; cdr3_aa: CASSQDVGLAGKTQYF
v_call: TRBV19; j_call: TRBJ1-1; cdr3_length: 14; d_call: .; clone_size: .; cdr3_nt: TGTGCCAGTCGACCGGGACACATCAACACTGAAGCTTTCTTT; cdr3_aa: CASRPGHINTEAFF
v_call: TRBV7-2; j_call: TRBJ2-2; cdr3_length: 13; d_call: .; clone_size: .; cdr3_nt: TGTGCCAGCAGCTTAGAATCCACAGGGGAGCTGTTTTTT; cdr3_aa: CASSLESTGELFF